One sample yielded the 22 T cell receptor beta chains listed below, sequenced in a study of molecular identifiers for immune sequencing clone quantification. TCRdb redid the calling of the PCR reads with MiXCR, one entry per CDR3 protein. The sample holds 250,000 to 350,000 distinct CDR3 sequences; over 20% are singletons and the top ten take under 0.95%. The sequenced material came from naive CD8+ T cells from blood, with Jurkat cell RNA spiked in. Subset in this sample: FACS-sorted CD8+CD4-CCR7+CD45RA+ naive T cells. These receptors were taken from a human donor in good health. Some libraries in this study had Jurkat cell RNA spiked in.

This clonotype was observed at least ten times. V is TRBV7-9 and J is TRBJ2-1; D possibly uses TRBD1 or TRBD2 (5 bases each). Germline V gives CDR1 SEHNR, CDR2 FQNEAQ (reference sequence). Between the trimmed V and J ends, which lost 3 bases and 5 bases, there was a span of 17 bases. The CDR3 is made up of 16 amino acids. CDR3 region: CASSLSSGASHNEQFF. In nucleotides, the CDR3 is TGTGCCAGCAGCTTGTCGTCCGGGGCCAGTCACAATGAGCAGTTCTTC.

This clonotype was seen a handful of times. The chain uses TRBV4-3 and TRBJ1-1; a weak D match, TRBD1 (6 bases). The germline V and J ends were trimmed by 5 bases and 4 bases, with 26 bases remaining between them. This CDR3 spans 18 amino acids. The V gene's germline CDR1 is LGHNA and CDR2 YSLEER. CDR3 in DNA: TGCGCCAGCAGCGGACCGAACAGGGAAAAATCTGGTATCACTGAAGCTTTCTTT. Translated, it gives CASSGPNREKSGITEAFF.

To note about this clonotype: This could be a read error, since a much larger clone is one nucleotide away. The rearrangement joins TRBV27 to TRBJ2-7; D call uncertain. The CDR3 loop spans 15 amino acids. Trimming left V 4 bases short and J 9 bases short, with 22 bases between. Germline V CDR1 and CDR2: MNHEY, SMNVEV (reference sequence). The CDR3 DNA reads TGTGCCAGCAGTTCAACTTGGGTCGCCAGGATCGGGCAGTACTTC. It encodes CASSSTWVARIGQYF.

The chain combines TRBV12-3 or TRBV12-4 with TRBJ2-7; D possibly corresponds to TRBD1 (6 bases). V lost 6 bases and J lost 4, with 13 bases in between. This CDR3 region has 13 residues. In DNA, the CDR3 is TGTGCCAGCAGCCCCGGACAGAAGTACGAGCAGTACTTC. Residues: CASSPGQKYEQYF.

This clonotype has at least ten counts. The chain links TRBV27 to TRBJ2-7; D is possibly TRBD1 or TRBD2 (5 bases each). The V gene's germline CDR1 is MNHEY and CDR2 SMNVEV (reference sequence). Trimming took off 6 bases at V and 4 bases at J, with 13 bases between the two ends. This CDR3 spans 13 amino acids. The CDR3 DNA reads TGTGCCAGCAGCTTAGGGACGGTATACGAGCAGTACTTC. Translated, it gives CASSLGTVYEQYF.

This clonotype was detected many times. The V gene is TRBV27, the J gene TRBJ2-7; 10 nucleotides line up with TRBD1. CDR1 is MNHEY, CDR2 SMNVEV, per germline (reference sequence). The CDR3 is 14 amino acids. The V segment lost 5 bases and the J segment 2 bases; nucleotides outside the gene matches: 3. CDR3 amino acids: CASSATGGPYEQYF. CDR3 bases: TGTGCCAGCAGTGCGACAGGGGGCCCCTACGAGCAGTACTTC.

The chain joins TRBV12-3 or TRBV12-4 to TRBJ2-5; no firm D call. Trimming pared 5 bases from V and 3 bases from J, leaving 13 bases between. The CDR3 length is 14 residues. The CDR3 protein is CASSEPGRKETQYF. The CDR3 region has the DNA TGTGCCAGCAGTGAACCGGGCCGTAAAGAGACCCAGTACTTC.

As for this clonotype: A much more abundant neighbour one base away suggests this may be a read error. This rearrangement joins TRBV30 to TRBJ2-1, with TRBD2 identical over 11 bases. From germline, CDR1 is GTSNPN and CDR2 SVGIG (reference sequence). The CDR3 spans 16 residues. The CDR3 region has the DNA TGTGCCTGGGGGACAATAGCGGGAGGGTTTATCCATGAGCGGTTCTTC. This sequence encodes CAWGTIAGGFIHERFF.

Concerning this clonotype: The junction departs from germline at one end; a sequencing error may be responsible. The chain has TRBV4-2 and TRBJ2-7; 13 bases are shared with TRBD2. This CDR3 is 18 amino acids long. Germline V gene sequence: CDR1 LGHNA, CDR2 YNFKEQ. CDR3 in DNA: TGTGCCAGCAGCCAGGGGACTAGCGGGGCCGATCCCTCCTACGAGCGGTACTTC. Protein: CASSQGTSGADPSYERYF.

Worth noting for this clonotype: One base away lies a much larger clone, so this may be a sequencing read error. This rearrangement joins TRBV7-9 to TRBJ1-4; D ambiguous. This CDR3 contains 13 residues. Germline V CDR1 and CDR2: SEHNR, FQNEAQ (reference sequence). Trimming took off 5 bases at V and 4 bases at J, with 8 bases between the two ends. CDR3 sequence reads: CASSHTDNEKLFF. The CDR3 coding sequence is TGTGCCAGCAGCCACACAGATAATGAAAAACTGTTTTTT.

The chain carries TRBV19 and TRBJ2-7, with D unresolved. CDR1 LNHDA and CDR2 SQIVND come from the germline V gene (reference sequence). This CDR3 has 12 amino acids. V was clipped by 0 bases and J by 5 bases, with 5 bases between them. The chain's CDR3 is CASSIDPDEQYF. CDR3 in DNA: TGTGCCAGTAGTATAGATCCTGACGAGCAGTACTTC.

This clonotype was seen more than once but under ten times. This chain uses TRBV12-3 or TRBV12-4 with TRBJ2-3, with 9 bases lining up with TRBD1. The ends lost 6 bases at V and 6 bases at J; junction bases unmatched: 10. This CDR3 has 15 residues. CDR3 region: CASRPGQGPQDTQYF. DNA for the CDR3: TGTGCCAGCAGACCGGGACAGGGACCTCAGGATACGCAGTATTTT.

This clonotype was found a few times. The rearrangement uses TRBV11-1 and TRBJ2-7, with D unresolved. The CDR3 runs to 15 residues. The V end was cut by 2 bases, the J end by 2 bases, with 13 bases between. The germline gives CDR1 SGHAT, CDR2 FQDESV (reference sequence). The CDR3 DNA reads TGTGCCAGCAGCTTACGGGCTCGACGACCCTACGAGCAGTACTTC. As protein: CASSLRARRPYEQYF.

This clonotype was detected ten times or more. The rearrangement uses TRBV27 and TRBJ2-7, with 10 bases lining up with TRBD2. CDR1 MNHEY and CDR2 SMNVEV come from the germline V gene (reference sequence). The CDR3 is 15 amino acids. The trim removed 5 bases at V and 6 bases at J, leaving 10 bases unmatched. CDR3 protein: CASSRILAGVGEQYF. The CDR3 nucleotides read TGTGCCAGCAGTCGAATCCTAGCGGGAGTGGGCGAGCAGTACTTC.

This clonotype was seen a handful of times. The chain combines TRBV4-3 with TRBJ2-3; D gene ambiguous. V dropped 3 bases and J dropped 1 base, with 11 bases sitting between them. The CDR3 totals 15 residues. Germline V gene sequence: CDR1 LGHNA, CDR2 YSLEER. DNA for the CDR3: TGCGCCAGCAGCCATCTCGGGCCGGGCACAGATACGCAGTATTTT. Protein sequence: CASSHLGPGTDTQYF.

This clonotype was recorded at least ten times. The rearrangement joins TRBV5-1 to TRBJ1-4; no clear D gene. The CDR3 is 14 amino acids. The germline V and J ends were trimmed by 0 bases and 3 bases, with 6 bases remaining between them. Germline values: CDR1 SGHRS, CDR2 YFSETQ. CDR3 sequence reads: CASSLEAPNEKLFF. The CDR3 DNA sequence: TGCGCCAGCAGCTTGGAGGCTCCTAATGAAAAACTGTTTTTT. The full variable domain, with the rest looked up from reference TRBV5-1 and TRBJ1-4, is KAGVTQTPRYLIKTRGQQVTLSCSPISGHRSVSWYQQTPGQGLQFLFEYFSETQRNKGNFPGRFSGRQFSNSRSEMNVSTLELGDSALYLCASSLEAPNEKLFFGSGTQLSVL.

This clonotype has at least ten counts. The rearrangement uses TRBV29-1 and TRBJ1-1; D is uncertain. This CDR3 is 13 amino acids long. Between the trimmed V and J ends, which lost 5 bases and 1 base, there was a span of 11 bases. The germline V gene has CDR1 SQVTM and CDR2 ANQGSEA. This CDR3 is CSVLDLSNTEAFF. The CDR3 DNA reads TGCAGCGTTCTGGATCTTTCGAACACTGAAGCTTTCTTT.

Ten or more counts support this clonotype. The V gene is TRBV29-1, the J gene TRBJ1-1; D call uncertain. CDR1 is SQVTM and CDR2 is ANQGSEA in the germline V gene. The CDR3 extends over 11 amino acids. The V gene lost 5 bases and the J gene lost 10 bases, with 14 bases spanning the gap. The CDR3 DNA reads as TGCAGCGTTCGCAGGCCCGAGGGAGCTTTCTTT. Its translation: CSVRRPEGAFF.

As for this clonotype: Just one base apart from a much larger clone, this may be a read error. This chain connects TRBV6-2 or TRBV6-3 to TRBJ1-2; no reliable D call. This CDR3 region has 11 residues. In germline, CDR1 is MNHEY, CDR2 SVGEGT. CDR3 DNA: TGTGCCAGCAGTCGTCTTTATGGCTACGCCTTC. Translating gives CASSRLYGYAF.

The chain has TRBV28 and TRBJ1-5; TRBD1 aligns across 7 bases. Trimming cost V 6 bases and J 5 bases; bases outside gene matches: 4. The germline CDR1 and CDR2 sequences are MDHEN and SYDVKM. The CDR3 spans 13 residues. The chain's CDR3 is CASSYRGHQPQHF. The CDR3 DNA reads as TGTGCCAGCAGCTACAGGGGTCATCAGCCCCAGCATTTT.

This clonotype appeared many times. The rearrangement joins TRBV6-5 to TRBJ1-1; D is uncertain. The CDR3 length is 11 residues. Germline values: CDR1 MNHEY, CDR2 SVGAGI. The V end was cut by 0 bases, the J end by 7 bases, with 3 bases between. CDR3 nucleotides: TGTGCCAGCAGTTACTCGGATGAAGCTTTCTTT. Encoded protein: CASSYSDEAFF.

Concerning this clonotype: A read error is possible here, since a much larger clone lies one base away. This chain connects TRBV6-1 to TRBJ2-3; the D gene is possibly TRBD2 (7 bases). CDR1 MNHNS and CDR2 SASEGT come from the germline V gene. This CDR3 has 15 residues. Trimming cost V 1 base and J 2 bases, with 10 bases left between them. The DNA for the CDR3 is TGTGCCAGCAGTGAAGGCGGGGGCTTCACAGATACGCAGTATTTT. Its protein product is CASSEGGGFTDTQYF.